This paragraph covers one T cell receptor (beta chain) sequence. The germline gives CDR1 SGHRS, CDR2 YFSETQ. The V segment lost 0 bases and the J segment 2 bases; nucleotides outside the gene matches: 2. The CDR3 loop spans 14 amino acids. These data come from a study of blood T cell repertoires in COVID-19. TCRdb's copy holds only in-frame clones and misses some; the assay was immunoSEQ multiplex PCR. The sample lists approximately 120,000 clones; approximately 82% were seen once. This clonotype was sampled from a man older than 75 with active or convalescent COVID-19. The material sequenced was peripheral blood. J is TRBJ2-7 and V is TRBV5-1, with 7 positions matching TRBD2. The CDR3 spells CASSLVGGTYEQYF. The CDR3 DNA reads TGCGCCAGCAGCTTGGTGGGGGGGACCTACGAGCAGTACTTC.